These 30 T cell receptor beta chains originate from one sample sequenced in a study of T cell repertoires in cytomegalovirus infection (dated by TCRdb to the late 2010s). TCRdb shows the sequencer as Illumina HiSeq 1500. TCRdb reprocessed the public reads (quality trimming at Q25 with fastp, clone calling with MiXCR) and kept in-frame beta chains. Rows with one shared CDR3 protein collapse into an entry with the most common genes and DNA. This sample has roughly 230,000 distinct CDR3 sequences in its table, and about 15% of those were observed once. The ten largest clones capture roughly 50% of the sample. The sequencing sample was made of CD8+ T cells from PBMCs. These receptors came from a human donor in good health (CMV status not recorded). Some clones in this sample may be carry-over from other donors' samples.

The chain has TRBV7-3 and TRBJ1-6, with D maybe TRBD1 (6 bases). Per germline, CDR1 SGHTA and CDR2 FQGTGA. The CDR3 contains 15 residues. Trimming took off 2 bases at V and 5 bases at J, with 10 bases between the two ends. The CDR3 region is CASSLWGADNSPLHF. CDR3 DNA sequence: TGTGCCAGCAGCTTATGGGGGGCTGATAATTCACCCCTCCACTTT.

This clonotype was seen only a few times. The genes are TRBV7-9 and TRBJ2-2; D may be TRBD2 (6 bases). The CDR3 has 13 amino acids. V lost 7 bases and J lost 1, with 7 bases in between. The germline gives CDR1 SEHNR, CDR2 FQNEAQ (reference sequence). The CDR3 nucleotides are TGTGCCAGCATGGAGGGGAACACCGGGGAGCTGTTTTTT. Protein product: CASMEGNTGELFF.

This chain connects TRBV28 to TRBJ1-1; no firm D call. The CDR3 length is 14 residues. V shed 2 bases and J shed 1 base, with 8 bases lying between them. Germline V gives CDR1 MDHEN, CDR2 SYDVKM. This chain's CDR3 is CASSLVTRNTEAFF. CDR3 nucleotide sequence: TGTGCCAGCAGTTTAGTTACCAGGAACACTGAAGCTTTCTTT.

The chain is built from TRBV6-6 and TRBJ1-1; possibly TRBD1 for D (5 bases). CDR1 and CDR2 (germline): MNHNY, SVGAGI (reference sequence). This CDR3 has 14 amino acids. Deletions cut 7 bases from V and 5 bases from J, with 17 bases between. CDR3 protein: CASTDPGGGTEAFF. The CDR3 region has the DNA TGTGCCAGCACCGACCCCGGGGGAGGAACTGAAGCTTTCTTT.

This clonotype has only a few counts. The chain is built from TRBV7-9 and TRBJ1-2, with D possibly matching TRBD1 (6 bases). The germline V gene encodes CDR1 SEHNR and CDR2 FQNEAQ (reference sequence). V was cut by 0 bases and J by 6 bases, with 8 bases left in between. The CDR3 is made up of 13 amino acids. CDR3 nucleotides: TGTGCCAGCAGCTTAGCCCGACAGGATGGCTACACCTTC. It is translated as CASSLARQDGYTF.

In this sample, this clonotype turned up many times. The chain combines TRBV5-6 with TRBJ2-6, with no clear D. Germline V gene sequence: CDR1 SGHDT, CDR2 YYEEEE. Trimming cost V 2 bases and J 4 bases, with 16 bases left between them. The CDR3 is 17 residues long. CDR3 nucleotide sequence: TGTGCCAGCAGCTTAGGCCTCGGTGTGTTCGGGGCCAACGTCCTGACTTTC. The encoded protein is CASSLGLGVFGANVLTF.

This clonotype was seen a handful of times. The chain recombines TRBV29-1 with TRBJ2-1, with 16 bases identical to TRBD2. Germline V CDR1 and CDR2: SQVTM, ANQGSEA. Trimming removed 3 bases from V and 0 bases from J; junction bases left unmatched: 5. The CDR3 is made up of 18 amino acids. The CDR3 loop reads CSVEGLAGGPGSYNEQFF. The CDR3 DNA reads as TGCAGCGTTGAGGGACTAGCGGGGGGGCCCGGCTCCTACAATGAGCAGTTCTTC.

V and J are TRBV19 and TRBJ1-1, with D possibly matching TRBD1 (5 bases). The CDR3 spans 12 residues. In germline, CDR1 is LNHDA, CDR2 SQIVND (reference sequence). Trimming removed 4 bases from V and 6 bases from J, with 9 bases in between. The DNA for the CDR3 is TGTGCCAGTAGTAAGGGGTTCCCTGAAGCTTTCTTT. This gives the protein CASSKGFPEAFF.

This clonotype has ten or more counts. CDR3 in DNA: TGTGCCAGCAGCCAGATATGGTTGCGGGCTACTGACAATGAGCAGTTCTTC. Translating it yields CASSQIWLRATDNEQFF. The V and J genes are TRBV7-2 and TRBJ2-1; D is perhaps TRBD2 (5 bases). This CDR3 contains 17 residues. Trimming took 5 bases from V and 5 from J, leaving 22 bases between them. Per the germline V gene, CDR1 is SGHTA and CDR2 is FQGNSA.

This clonotype was counted many times. This chain connects TRBV2 to TRBJ2-7; 8 bases align to TRBD1. V lost 2 bases to trimming and J lost 0 bases; unmatched junction nucleotides: 9. The CDR3 contains 17 residues. Germline V gene lookup returns CDR1 SNHLY and CDR2 FYNNEI. CDR3 residues: CASSESRPGGFSYEQYF. The CDR3, as DNA: TGTGCCAGCAGTGAATCCCGCCCAGGGGGCTTCTCCTACGAGCAGTACTTC.

V and J are TRBV7-9 and TRBJ2-5; no clear D. With 3 bases removed from V and 3 bases from J, the gap between germline ends came to 8 bases. The CDR3 is made up of 13 amino acids. CDR1 is SEHNR and CDR2 is FQNEAQ in the germline V gene (reference sequence). The CDR3 nucleotides are TGTGCCAGCAGCTTGGAGTTGGAAGAGACCCAGTACTTC. Translated, it gives CASSLELEETQYF.

As to this clonotype: With a much larger clone just one base away, this may be a read error. This chain connects TRBV24-1 to TRBJ2-3; TRBD1 agrees at 7 bases. Germline values: CDR1 KGHDR, CDR2 SFDVKD. The CDR3 has 15 residues. CDR3 amino acids: CVTSDLRDRSDTQYF. The CDR3 bases are TGTGTCACCAGTGATCTCCGGGACAGATCAGATACGCAGTATTTT.

This clonotype was counted ten times or more. This chain uses TRBV7-2 with TRBJ2-7, with 9 bases lining up with TRBD2. CDR1 and CDR2 (germline): SGHTA, FQGNSA. V trimming: 0 bases; J trimming: 6 bases; junction bases outside the gene matches: 6. CDR3 length equals 15 residues. The CDR3 DNA is TGTGCCAGCAGCTTAGCGGCGGGGGGGCTTCGCGAGCAGTACTTC. This translates into CASSLAAGGLREQYF. Complete variable domain (other parts from reference TRBV7-2 and TRBJ2-7): GAGVSQSPSNKVTEKGKDVELRCDPISGHTALYWYRQSLGQGLEFLIYFQGNSAPDKSGLPSDRFSAERTGGSVSTLTIQRTQQEDSAVYLCASSLAAGGLREQYFGPGTRLTVT.

The table lists this clonotype with a few counts. The rearrangement joins TRBV7-6 to TRBJ1-6; TRBD1 matches 9 bases. V lost 2 bases, J lost 8 bases, and 7 bases stayed unmatched. This CDR3 is built from 16 residues. The germline gives CDR1 SGHVS, CDR2 FNYEAQ. The DNA for the CDR3 is TGTGCCAGCAGCTTAACAGGGGGCGATATTTATTCACCCCTCCACTTT. This translates into CASSLTGGDIYSPLHF. The entire variable domain, with the rest obtained from reference TRBV7-6 and TRBJ1-6, is as follows: GAGVSQSPRYKVTKRGQDVALRCDPISGHVSLYWYRQALGQGPEFLTYFNYEAQQDKSGLPNDRFSAERPEGSISTLTIQRTEQRDSAMYRCASSLTGGDIYSPLHFGNGTRLTVT.

There are a few counts of this clonotype. The rearrangement uses TRBV7-9 and TRBJ2-1, with 12 nucleotides matching TRBD2. From germline, CDR1 is SEHNR and CDR2 FQNEAQ (reference sequence). V dropped 5 bases and J dropped 4; count of bases not matched to a gene: 9. The CDR3 covers 17 residues. CDR3 DNA sequence: TGTGCCAGCAGCCAAGAGGTCGGACTAGCGGGATACAATGAGCAGTTCTTC. It encodes CASSQEVGLAGYNEQFF.

Ten or more counts support this clonotype. The chain carries TRBV4-3 and TRBJ2-2; TRBD2 is a possible D gene (7 bases). The CDR3 covers 16 residues. Trimming removed 0 bases at V and 6 bases at J, with 14 bases between. Germline lookup yields CDR1 LGHNA and CDR2 YSLEER. CDR3 sequence: CASSQELGGASGELFF. The CDR3 DNA follows: TGCGCCAGCAGCCAAGAATTGGGGGGGGCATCCGGGGAGCTGTTTTTT.

This clonotype appeared many times. The chain has TRBV12-3 or TRBV12-4 and TRBJ2-7; possible D gene TRBD1, 6 bases. V lost 6 bases, J lost 4 bases, and 16 bases lay in between. CDR3 length equals 14 residues. The CDR3 sequence: CASSLTGHLYEQYF. The CDR3 DNA reads as TGTGCCAGCAGCCTTACGGGACATTTGTACGAGCAGTACTTC.

V gene TRBV7-4 combines with J gene TRBJ1-1, with TRBD1 as a possible D gene (6 bases). Germline CDR1 is SGHVT and CDR2 is SQSDAQ. CDR3 length: 15 amino acids. Trimming took off 4 bases at V and 2 bases at J, with 14 bases between the two ends. DNA of the CDR3: TGTGCCAGCAGCTCCCCTACAGGGTTCAACACTGAAGCTTTCTTT. It is translated as CASSSPTGFNTEAFF. The full variable domain, with the rest looked up from reference TRBV7-4 and TRBJ1-1, is GAGVSQSPRYKVAKRGRDVALRCDSISGHVTLYWYRQTLGQGSEVLTYSQSDAQRDKSGRPSGRFSAERPERSVSTLKIQRTEQGDSAVYLCASSSPTGFNTEAFFGQGTRLTVV.

V and J are TRBV6-2 or TRBV6-3 and TRBJ1-4, with D possibly being TRBD1 (5 bases). Germline assignment: CDR1 MNHEY and CDR2 SVGEGT. The CDR3 runs 15 residues. Deletions cut 7 bases from V and 0 bases from J, with 12 bases between. The chain's CDR3 is CASNPTEATNEKLFF. CDR3 bases: TGTGCCAGCAACCCGACAGAAGCAACTAATGAAAAACTGTTTTTT.

The rearrangement links TRBV5-1 to TRBJ2-2; 9 bases align to TRBD1. The V gene end was trimmed by 0 bases and the J gene end by 5 bases; junction bases not matched to a gene: 8. CDR1 is SGHRS, CDR2 YFSETQ, per germline. This CDR3 has 17 residues. The CDR3 DNA reads as TGCGCCAGCAGCTTGGCCGCGGGACAGGGATATACCGGGGAGCTGTTTTTT. The encoded protein is CASSLAAGQGYTGELFF.

There are many counts of this clonotype. The chain has TRBV7-2 and TRBJ2-7; D is unresolved. CDR3 length: 14 residues. V gave up 1 base and J gave up 0 bases, with 7 bases separating them. Germline V CDR1 and CDR2: SGHTA, FQGNSA. The CDR3 region has the DNA TGTGCCAGCAGCTTAGGTCCCGCCTCCTACGAGCAGTACTTC. This translates into CASSLGPASYEQYF.

The table lists this clonotype with many counts. This rearrangement joins TRBV6-1 to TRBJ2-7; 10 bases are shared with TRBD1. V was pared by 0 bases and J by 4 bases, with 12 bases of the junction left unmatched. This CDR3 comprises 18 residues. Per the germline V gene, CDR1 is MNHNS and CDR2 is SASEGT. Here the CDR3 reads CASSEAPTGQGGAYEQYF. CDR3 in DNA: TGTGCCAGCAGTGAAGCCCCGACCGGACAGGGGGGAGCTTACGAGCAGTACTTC.

Ten or more counts support this clonotype. The chain joins TRBV7-6 to TRBJ2-7, with D possibly TRBD1 on 5 matching bases. Trimming shortened V by 5 bases and J by 4 bases, and 18 bases separated the two germline ends. Germline lookup yields CDR1 SGHVS and CDR2 FNYEAQ. The CDR3 runs 15 residues. CDR3 DNA sequence: TGTGCCAGCAGCCAGATGGGGCCCGACGATTACGAGCAGTACTTC. It specifies CASSQMGPDDYEQYF.

The chain carries TRBV11-1 and TRBJ1-1, with no clear D. Looked up from germline, CDR1 is SGHAT and CDR2 is FQDESV (reference sequence). This CDR3 comprises 14 residues. Trimming removed 5 bases at V and 6 bases at J, with 16 bases between. CDR3 nucleotides: TGTGCCAGCAGCCCGTGGGTGGGCGGCGCTGAAGCTTTCTTT. It codes for CASSPWVGGAEAFF.

This clonotype was detected ten times or more. The rearrangement joins TRBV7-8 to TRBJ1-1, with D possibly TRBD1 on 5 matching bases. V lost 5 bases and J 1 base, leaving 14 bases between the germline ends. Germline CDR1 reads SGHVS; CDR2 reads FQNEAQ. CDR3 length: 15 amino acids. The CDR3 loop reads CASSVLSGTNTEAFF. The CDR3 DNA follows: TGTGCCAGCAGCGTTTTATCCGGGACGAACACTGAAGCTTTCTTT. The variable domain in full, completed from reference TRBV7-8 and TRBJ1-1, reads GAGVSQSPRYKVAKRGQDVALRCDPISGHVSLFWYQQALGQGPEFLTYFQNEAQLDKSGLPSDRFFAERPEGSVSTLKIQRTQQEDSAVYLCASSVLSGTNTEAFFGQGTRLTVV.

In this sample, this clonotype turned up many times. The CDR3 here is CASSLVRSGSYEQYF. The CDR3 nucleotides read TGTGCCAGCAGCTTGGTTCGGTCTGGAAGCTACGAGCAGTACTTC. The V call is TRBV7-2, the J call TRBJ2-7; D gene uncertain. The germline V and J ends were trimmed by 3 bases and 3 bases, with 15 bases remaining between them. The CDR3 totals 15 residues. Germline V gives CDR1 SGHTA, CDR2 FQGNSA.

The chain recombines TRBV28 with TRBJ2-7; D uncertain. The CDR3 loop spans 13 amino acids. In germline, CDR1 is MDHEN, CDR2 SYDVKM. V lost 3 bases and J 5 bases, leaving 11 bases between the germline ends. The CDR3 region is CASSFRTINEQYF. The CDR3 region has the DNA TGTGCCAGCAGTTTCCGGACGATCAACGAGCAGTACTTC. Full variable domain (remainder filled in from reference TRBV28 and TRBJ2-7): DVKVTQSSRYLVKRTGEKVFLECVQDMDHENMFWYRQDPGLGLRLIYFSYDVKMKEKGDIPEGYSVSREKKERFSLILESASTNQTSMYLCASSFRTINEQYFGPGTRLTVT.

The table lists this clonotype with many counts. V is TRBV7-2 and J is TRBJ2-7; 11 bases align to TRBD2. The ends lost 1 base at V and 7 bases at J; junction bases unmatched: 6. The V gene's germline CDR1 is SGHTA and CDR2 FQGNSA. This CDR3 is 15 amino acids long. The CDR3 DNA follows: TGTGCCAGCAGCTTAGTTTGGCTAGCGGGGGGTGAGCAGTACTTC. Protein product: CASSLVWLAGGEQYF.

This clonotype has only a few counts. The chain recombines TRBV2 with TRBJ2-7, with D possibly being TRBD1 or TRBD2 (5 bases each). CDR3 length equals 13 residues. Deletions cut 6 bases from V and 3 bases from J, with 12 bases between. CDR1 is SNHLY and CDR2 is FYNNEI in the germline V gene. CDR3 in DNA: TGTGCCAGCAGCTCCGGGACCTTCTACGAGCAGTACTTC. Protein: CASSSGTFYEQYF.

This chain connects TRBV25-1 to TRBJ1-2, with D possibly matching TRBD1 (5 bases). CDR1 and CDR2 from the germline V gene are MGHDK and SYGVNS. This CDR3 is built from 15 residues. V was clipped by 4 bases and J by 5 bases, with 17 bases between them. The CDR3 region is CASSAAGSGRYGYTF. In nucleotides, the CDR3 is TGTGCCAGCAGTGCCGCCGGATCGGGACGATATGGCTACACCTTC.